The sequence of this T cell receptor (beta chain) was determined in a study of OX40 agonist ivuxolimab in advanced cancers. At the level of the study: Cancers in dose escalation were hepatocellular, melanoma, renal cell and head and neck.

Study-level points and caveats: Relative to CD4+, CD8+ T cells held more expanded clones on average. It was also the case that some nonresponders had low normalized T-cell clonal expansion.

Patients with a history of autoimmune disease or on systemic immunosuppression were excluded. With respect to this clone: Its specificity is unknown.

The method was immunoSEQ multiplex PCR; TCRdb's version includes in-frame clones alone and lacks a portion of them. The table has approximately 71,000 clones, roughly 80% seen once. CDR1 is MNHEY, CDR2 SVGAGI, per germline. V gave up 2 bases and J gave up 4 bases, with 14 bases separating them. The CDR3 extends over 15 amino acids. The TCR comes from an adult with an advanced solid tumor such as melanoma, head and neck, liver or kidney cancer. The V call is TRBV6-5, the J call TRBJ1-1, with a tentative D call TRBD1 (6 bases). This specimen was CD4+ or CD8+ T cells sorted from blood, taken in a trial of the OX40 agonist ivuxolimab. The DNA for the CDR3 is TGTGCCAGCAGTTACAGGGGGTTAGCGGGCACTGAAGCTTTCTTT. Translation: CASSYRGLAGTEAFF.